Listed here are 8 T cell receptor beta chains from one sample, sequenced in a study of Graves' ophthalmopathy and Graves' hyperthyroidism. For repertoire sequencing, the TCR beta CDR3 regions were amplified from RNA transcripts. HTBI-primed RT-PCR formed the first round, and a multiplex PCR formed the second. TCRdb re-called the multiplex PCR reads through MiXCR, storing one row per CDR3 protein. The sample carries hundreds of thousands of distinct CDR3 sequences, about a fifth recorded once. The source material was peripheral blood. These receptors were taken from a woman between 18 and 30 years old with stable Graves' hyperthyroidism. Some clones in this sample may be carry-over from other donors' samples.

V gene TRBV15 combines with J gene TRBJ2-4, with 10 positions matching TRBD2. V lost 0 bases to trimming and J lost 14 bases; unmatched junction nucleotides: 10. The CDR3 loop spans 15 amino acids. CDR1 and CDR2 (germline): LNHNV, YYDKDF (reference sequence). CDR3 residues: CATSRDPSGGQFKYF. For the CDR3, the DNA is TGTGCCACCAGCAGAGATCCTAGCGGGGGTCAGTTTAAGTACTTC.

This clonotype has a count of ten or more. V and J are TRBV27 and TRBJ2-2, with 7 bases lining up with TRBD2. The ends lost 3 bases at V and 6 bases at J; junction bases unmatched: 7. Per the germline V gene, CDR1 is MNHEY and CDR2 is SMNVEV (reference sequence). The CDR3 contains 15 residues. The CDR3 loop is CASSFAGVVAGELFF. The CDR3 bases are TGTGCCAGCAGTTTTGCGGGAGTAGTTGCCGGGGAGCTGTTTTTT.

This clonotype was observed many times. V usage is TRBV5-1 and J usage is TRBJ1-6, with 9 bases fitting TRBD1. V was pared by 4 bases and J by 10 bases, with 6 bases of the junction left unmatched. CDR3 size: 14 residues. Germline V CDR1 and CDR2: SGHRS, YFSETQ. CDR3 residues: CASSTRQGESPLHF. For the CDR3, the DNA is TGCGCCAGCAGCACCAGACAGGGGGAATCACCCCTCCACTTT. Combining the CDR3 with reference TRBV5-1 and TRBJ1-6 gives the whole variable domain KAGVTQTPRYLIKTRGQQVTLSCSPISGHRSVSWYQQTPGQGLQFLFEYFSETQRNKGNFPGRFSGRQFSNSRSEMNVSTLELGDSALYLCASSTRQGESPLHFGNGTRLTVT.

The table lists this clonotype with many counts. The CDR3 sequence: CSADRDYGYTF. The CDR3 DNA sequence: TGCAGTGCGGATCGGGACTATGGCTACACCTTC. This chain joins TRBV20-1 and TRBJ1-2, with D unresolved. V lost 6 bases to trimming and J lost 3 bases, with 8 bases between them. Germline CDR1 and CDR2: DFQATT and SNEGSKA (reference sequence). The CDR3 consists of 11 residues.

This clonotype was seen many times. The chain has TRBV28 and TRBJ1-2; 8 nucleotides align to TRBD1. This CDR3 comprises 14 residues. The germline V gene encodes CDR1 MDHEN and CDR2 SYDVKM. J was trimmed by 6 bases and V by 6 bases; bases with no gene match: 9. CDR3: CASSTRGLLDGYTF. Here the CDR3 DNA reads TGTGCCAGCAGCACCAGGGGGCTATTGGATGGCTACACCTTC.

This clonotype came up many times. The chain is built from TRBV5-1 and TRBJ2-7; TRBD2 matches 8 bases. The CDR3 contains 14 residues. Germline V gene sequence: CDR1 SGHRS, CDR2 YFSETQ. With V trimmed by 1 base and J by 2 bases, 2 bases remained unmatched. The DNA of the CDR3 is TGCGCCAGCAGCTTGACTAGCGGAGCCTACGAGCAGTACTTC. Its translation is CASSLTSGAYEQYF. Filled out from reference TRBV5-1 and TRBJ2-7, the complete variable domain reads KAGVTQTPRYLIKTRGQQVTLSCSPISGHRSVSWYQQTPGQGLQFLFEYFSETQRNKGNFPGRFSGRQFSNSRSEMNVSTLELGDSALYLCASSLTSGAYEQYFGPGTRLTVT.

This clonotype was found many times. As DNA, the CDR3 is TGTGCCAGCAGTCCCCGTGAGCCCTTCCCCTACGAGCAGTACTTC. This sequence encodes CASSPREPFPYEQYF. The chain uses TRBV12-3 or TRBV12-4 and TRBJ2-7; no reliable D call. The CDR3 has 15 amino acids. Trimming stripped 5 bases from V and 2 bases from J, with 16 bases between.

This clonotype was detected many times. The chain employs TRBV20-1 and TRBJ1-2; TRBD1 matches 9 bases. Trimming took 6 bases from V and 5 from J; bases not matched to a gene: 16. The CDR3 extends over 16 amino acids. CDR1 is DFQATT, CDR2 SNEGSKA, per germline (reference sequence). CDR3: CSASKGQGLFLYGYTF. Written as DNA, the CDR3 is TGCAGTGCCAGTAAAGGACAGGGGCTTTTTCTTTATGGCTACACCTTC.